This T cell receptor beta chain appears in the sequencing data of a study of T cell responses to AZD1222 COVID-19 vaccine. Study-level findings and limits: Clonal diversity may have been underestimated in mostly white British donors. CD4 TCRs covered the whole spike, strongest at regions 160-218 and 743-854.

In germline, CDR1 is SGHRS, CDR2 YFSETQ. The CDR3 spans 15 residues. V was trimmed by 2 bases and J by 6 bases, leaving 12 bases between them. Concerning this clone: Its antigen is still unknown.

Both about-4-week and about-12-week second-dose recipients were combined. Clones were read by immunoSEQ multiplex PCR, and TCRdb kept only the in-frame ones, dropping some. The profile shows 84,000 or so clones, about nine tenths of them singletons. The source was peripheral blood, collected 28 days after the second AZD1222 dose. The receptor's source is an adult who received the AZD1222 COVID-19 vaccine. V is TRBV5-1 and J is TRBJ1-6; TRBD1 is a possible D gene (6 bases). The CDR3 coding sequence is TGCGCCAGCAGCTTTCGGACAGAGCTTAATTCACCCCTCCACTTT. Translating it yields CASSFRTELNSPLHF.